Below are 30 T cell receptor beta chains sequenced from a single sample in a study of T cell repertoires in cytomegalovirus infection. In TCRdb, the reads were re-called with MiXCR into one record per CDR3 protein. This sample yields approximately 770,000 distinct CDR3 sequences, of which 25% to 35% are seen a single time; around 12% belongs to the top ten. The antigens these receptors bind are not known. Sequenced here: cultured CD8+ T cells from PBMCs, sampled from culture after CMV antigen stimulation. The receptors derive from a human donor in good health (CMV status not recorded). Some clones in this sample may be carry-over from other donors' samples.

This chain connects TRBV7-8 to TRBJ1-1; 7 positions agree with TRBD1. In germline, CDR1 is SGHVS, CDR2 FQNEAQ. The V segment lost 4 bases and the J segment 5 bases; nucleotides outside the gene matches: 10. The CDR3 has 15 amino acids. In nucleotides, the CDR3 is TGTGCCAGCAGCTCCCGAGGGGGCGAAGCAACTGAAGCTTTCTTT. Translation gives CASSSRGGEATEAFF.

The CDR3 DNA is TGTGCCAGCTTGGAGGGCCGGGATACGCAGTATTTT. The encoded protein is CASLEGRDTQYF. The chain couples TRBV2 to TRBJ2-3; D is perhaps TRBD2 (6 bases). V was pared by 8 bases and J by 6 bases, with 12 bases between. Germline loops: CDR1 SNHLY, CDR2 FYNNEI. This CDR3 is built from 12 residues.

The genes are TRBV11-2 and TRBJ2-5; no firm D call. This CDR3 is 13 amino acids long. Trimming shortened V by 2 bases and J by 7 bases, and 11 bases separated the two germline ends. CDR1 is SGHAT, CDR2 FQNNGV, per germline. CDR3 in DNA: TGTGCCAGCAGCTTACTTACTTCCGCGACCCAGTACTTC. Amino acids: CASSLLTSATQYF.

The chain employs TRBV29-1 and TRBJ2-1; D perhaps matches TRBD1 (6 bases). This CDR3 is built from 13 residues. Germline CDR1 and CDR2: SQVTM and ANQGSEA. V lost 4 bases and J 9 bases, leaving 16 bases between the germline ends. As DNA, the CDR3 is TGCAGCGTTGTTCGGACAGACGACCGTGAGCAGTTCTTC. This translates into CSVVRTDDREQFF.

The chain employs TRBV10-1 and TRBJ1-5; D call uncertain. The V end was cut by 2 bases, the J end by 4 bases, with 6 bases between. Germline CDR1 is WNHNN and CDR2 is SYGVQD (reference sequence). This CDR3 contains 13 residues. CDR3: CASSERQNQPQHF. CDR3 DNA: TGCGCCAGCAGTGAGAGGCAGAATCAGCCCCAGCATTTT.

The rearrangement links TRBV12-3 or TRBV12-4 to TRBJ1-5, with D perhaps matching TRBD1 (5 bases). Trimming took 4 bases from V and 5 from J, leaving 21 bases between them. The CDR3 covers 17 residues. The CDR3 protein is CASSSRGRRPADQPQHF. In nucleotides, the CDR3 is TGTGCCAGCAGTTCTCGGGGCCGAAGGCCGGCGGATCAGCCCCAGCATTTT.

CDR3 DNA: TGTGCCTCGAGGTCCGGGGACGAGAACACCGGGGAGCTGTTTTTT. The encoded protein is CASRSGDENTGELFF. The chain has TRBV7-4 and TRBJ2-2; D is perhaps TRBD1 or TRBD2 (5 bases each). The CDR3 runs 15 residues. Germline values: CDR1 SGHVT, CDR2 SQSDAQ. Trimming took off 11 bases at V and 1 base at J, with 17 bases between the two ends.

This clonotype showed up just a few times. This sequence joins TRBV7-2 and TRBJ2-1; D gene uncertain. From germline, CDR1 is SGHTA and CDR2 FQGNSA. V gave up 5 bases and J gave up 9 bases, with 14 bases separating them. The CDR3 has 13 residues. CDR3 DNA: TGTGCCAGCAGCCGGACCGGATTGGGTGAGCAGTTCTTC. This sequence encodes CASSRTGLGEQFF.

In this sample, this clonotype turned up many times. This chain joins TRBV12-3 or TRBV12-4 and TRBJ2-3, with TRBD2 matching 7 bases. V trimming: 4 bases; J trimming: 4 bases; junction bases outside the gene matches: 11. The CDR3 sequence is 16 residues long. The CDR3 sequence is CASSSSGGGWADTQYF. CDR3 nucleotide sequence: TGTGCCAGCAGTTCCTCGGGCGGGGGATGGGCAGATACGCAGTATTTT.

This clonotype was recorded many times. The rearrangement links TRBV7-2 to TRBJ2-3; 7 positions agree with TRBD2. Germline trimming cut 5 bases from V and 5 bases from J; bases unmatched to any gene: 7. The CDR3 extends over 14 amino acids. CDR1 is SGHTA and CDR2 is FQGNSA in the germline V gene. CDR3 region: CASSARTGGDTQYF. DNA of the CDR3: TGTGCCAGCAGCGCACGGACGGGAGGAGATACGCAGTATTTT.

This clonotype has just one count. The junction does not match germline at one end; this may be a read error. The chain links TRBV5-4 to TRBJ2-4; TRBD2 agrees at 14 bases. This CDR3 spans 15 amino acids. Germline CDR1 reads SGHNT; CDR2 reads YYREEE (reference sequence). In DNA, the CDR3 is TGTGCCAGCAGCTTTGGACTAGCGGGGGGAAAGGATCAGTCATTC. Translation: CASSFGLAGGKDQSF.

The V gene is TRBV9, the J gene TRBJ1-1; TRBD1 matches at 7 bases. Germline V gene data show CDR1 as SGDLS and CDR2 as YYNGEE. The CDR3 consists of 15 residues. J was trimmed by 1 base and V by 3 bases; bases with no gene match: 6. CDR3 DNA: TGTGCCAGCAGCGCTTCTGGGACAGCGAACACTGAAGCTTTCTTT. Amino acids: CASSASGTANTEAFF.

This clonotype was seen a few times. The chain joins TRBV7-8 to TRBJ2-7; D may be TRBD1 (5 bases). V was shortened by 4 bases and J by 3 bases, with 13 bases between the two germline ends. The CDR3 is made up of 14 amino acids. Looked up from germline, CDR1 is SGHVS and CDR2 is FQNEAQ. DNA for the CDR3: TGTGCCAGCAGCTCTACAGGACCAAACTACGAGCAGTACTTC. Its protein is CASSSTGPNYEQYF.

CDR3 in amino acids: CASRRDRVNNEQFF. In DNA, the CDR3 is TGTGCCAGTAGGAGGGACAGGGTTAACAATGAGCAGTTCTTC. V usage is TRBV19 and J usage is TRBJ2-1; 9 bases are shared with TRBD1. This CDR3 is built from 14 residues. The germline V gene has CDR1 LNHDA and CDR2 SQIVND (reference sequence). The trim removed 6 bases at V and 5 bases at J, leaving 5 bases unmatched.

A few counts support this clonotype. The V and J genes are TRBV9 and TRBJ2-2; TRBD1 is a possible D gene (6 bases). Germline CDR1 is SGDLS and CDR2 is YYNGEE. The V and J ends lost 4 bases and 3 bases respectively, with 10 bases between them. The CDR3 consists of 14 residues. The CDR3: CASSIQGDTGELFF. The CDR3 region has the DNA TGTGCCAGCAGCATACAGGGTGACACCGGGGAGCTGTTTTTT.

This clonotype was observed at least ten times. V gene TRBV7-9 combines with J gene TRBJ2-2; TRBD1 might be the D (6 bases). This CDR3 contains 16 residues. Germline CDR1 and CDR2: SEHNR and FQNEAQ (reference sequence). The V end lost 1 base, the J end lost 1 base, and 10 bases lay between the germline ends. The CDR3 DNA follows: TGTGCCAGCAGCTTAGACTTGGGACAGAACACCGGGGAGCTGTTTTTT. Translation gives CASSLDLGQNTGELFF. Supplemented by reference TRBV7-9 and TRBJ2-2, the full variable domain reads DTGVSQNPRHKITKRGQNVTFRCDPISEHNRLYWYRQTLGQGPEFLTYFQNEAQLEKSRLLSDRFSAERPKGSFSTLEIQRTEQGDSAMYLCASSLDLGQNTGELFFGEGSRLTVL.

The V call is TRBV3-1, the J call TRBJ1-4; maybe TRBD1 (6 bases). Germline V gene sequence: CDR1 LGHDT, CDR2 YNNKEL (reference sequence). The CDR3 runs 15 residues. Trimming stripped 0 bases from V and 6 bases from J, with 11 bases between. The CDR3 sequence: CASSQDWGRDEKLFF. CDR3 DNA sequence: TGTGCCAGCAGCCAAGATTGGGGGCGGGATGAAAAACTGTTTTTT.

This clonotype occurred once. One end of the junction does not line up with germline, which may come from a read error. This chain uses TRBV12-3 or TRBV12-4 with TRBJ2-1; D unclear. This CDR3 region has 13 residues. The CDR3 DNA reads TGTGACAGCAGTTTTAGTTCCTACAATGAGCGGTTCTTC. Translating gives CDSSFSSYNERFF.

For this clonotype: Without the conserved terminal phenylalanine or tryptophan, this CDR3 likely stems from a read error. The chain employs TRBV7-6 and TRBJ2-7, with D unclear. The V gene lost 2 bases and the J gene lost 6 bases, with 5 bases spanning the gap. CDR3 length: 11 amino acids. In germline, CDR1 is SGHVS, CDR2 FNYEAQ. CDR3 nucleotides: TGTGCCAGCAGCTTAAAGAGCGAGCAGTACCTC. Protein: CASSLKSEQYL.

The chain couples TRBV7-2 to TRBJ2-1; TRBD1 matches 7 bases. This CDR3 spans 14 amino acids. J was trimmed by 7 bases and V by 5 bases; bases with no gene match: 8. Germline-derived CDR1 and CDR2 are SGHTA and FQGNSA. The CDR3 is CASSLQGVWNEQFF. CDR3 in DNA: TGTGCCAGCAGCCTCCAGGGGGTTTGGAATGAGCAGTTCTTC. The entire variable domain, with the rest obtained from reference TRBV7-2 and TRBJ2-1, is as follows: GAGVSQSPSNKVTEKGKDVELRCDPISGHTALYWYRQSLGQGLEFLIYFQGNSAPDKSGLPSDRFSAERTGGSVSTLTIQRTQQEDSAVYLCASSLQGVWNEQFFGPGTRLTVL.

The chain is built from TRBV7-9 and TRBJ1-4; a weak D match, TRBD1 (6 bases). This CDR3 has 16 amino acids. The ends were cut back, 4 bases at V and 3 bases at J, with 15 bases in the middle. The germline CDR1 and CDR2 sequences are SEHNR and FQNEAQ (reference sequence). CDR3 residues: CASSSTRDNANEKLFF. CDR3 nucleotides: TGTGCCAGCAGCTCCACTCGGGACAACGCTAATGAAAAACTGTTTTTT.

This clonotype was counted between two and nine times. V and J are TRBV19 and TRBJ2-2; D call uncertain. Germline values: CDR1 LNHDA, CDR2 SQIVND (reference sequence). Trimming took 7 bases from V and 6 from J, leaving 15 bases between them. This CDR3 has 14 amino acids. The CDR3 DNA reads as TGTGCCAGTACAACCAACTACCGACCCGGGGAGCTGTTTTTT. This encodes CASTTNYRPGELFF.

This clonotype was found a few times. V gene TRBV4-1 combines with J gene TRBJ2-1; the match to TRBD1 covers 11 bases. The CDR3 contains 19 residues. Germline CDR1 and CDR2: MGHRA and YSYEKL. Unmatched junction bases numbered 17, after V lost 5 bases and J lost 5 bases. The CDR3 nucleotides read TGCGCCAGCAGCACCAGGACAGGGGGCGCGGAGGGCCACGACAATGAGCAGTTCTTC. This codes for CASSTRTGGAEGHDNEQFF.

This clonotype was picked up a small number of times. The CDR3 sequence: CASSPQGVDEQYF. As DNA, the CDR3 is TGTGCCAGCTCACCTCAGGGTGTCGACGAGCAGTACTTC. The chain combines TRBV18 with TRBJ2-7; the D gene is possibly TRBD1 (5 bases). Germline values: CDR1 KGHSH, CDR2 LQKENI. V lost 3 bases, J lost 5 bases, and 11 bases lay in between. This CDR3 is built from 13 residues.

V usage is TRBV10-2 and J usage is TRBJ2-1; either TRBD1 or TRBD2 may supply D (5 bases each). CDR3 size: 15 residues. V was shortened by 10 bases and J by 5 bases, with 21 bases between the two germline ends. Germline V gene lookup returns CDR1 WSHSY and CDR2 SAAADI. The CDR3 sequence: CATGVRGPRDNEQFF. CDR3 nucleotide sequence: TGCGCCACCGGGGTACGGGGCCCCCGCGACAATGAGCAGTTCTTC.

There are a few counts of this clonotype. The chain has TRBV27 and TRBJ1-2; no definite D call. The germline V and J ends were trimmed by 5 bases and 8 bases, with 15 bases remaining between them. The CDR3 covers 13 residues. Germline V gene lookup returns CDR1 MNHEY and CDR2 SMNVEV (reference sequence). Here the CDR3 DNA reads TGTGCCAGCAGTCCGAAGGCCGGGTGGGGCTACACCTTC. Translating it yields CASSPKAGWGYTF.

The chain employs TRBV4-1 and TRBJ2-1; 10 nucleotides line up with TRBD2. CDR1 and CDR2 (germline): MGHRA, YSYEKL. Losses at the gene ends were 4 bases for V and 8 bases for J; bases not matched to a gene: 23. There are 20 residues in the CDR3. Written as DNA, the CDR3 is TGCGCCAGCAGCCGGGTTCAAGCTAGCGGGGGCCCCCCGTACACCTATGAGCAGTTCTTC. Its protein product is CASSRVQASGGPPYTYEQFF.

The chain has TRBV6-5 and TRBJ2-1, with D perhaps TRBD2 (7 bases). This CDR3 is 16 amino acids long. Trimming removed 2 bases at V and 5 bases at J, with 16 bases between. Germline-derived CDR1 and CDR2 are MNHEY and SVGAGI. The CDR3 nucleotides read TGTGCCAGCAGTTACGCCGTTTTGCGGGGGCACAATGAGCAGTTCTTC. This codes for CASSYAVLRGHNEQFF.

This clonotype was found a few times. The chain recombines TRBV12-5 with TRBJ2-1, with D perhaps being TRBD1 or TRBD2 (6 bases each). Per the germline V gene, CDR1 is LGHNT and CDR2 is FRNRAP. The CDR3 contains 15 residues. Trimming removed 0 bases from V and 7 bases from J, with 13 bases in between. CDR3 residues: CASGLVPGAGNEQFF. As DNA, the CDR3 is TGTGCTAGTGGTTTGGTTCCGGGGGCGGGAAATGAGCAGTTCTTC. Filled out from reference TRBV12-5 and TRBJ2-1, the complete variable domain reads DARVTQTPRHKVTEMGQEVTMRCQPILGHNTVFWYRQTMMQGLELLAYFRNRAPLDDSGMPKDRFSAEMPDATLATLKIQPSEPRDSAVYFCASGLVPGAGNEQFFGPGTRLTVL.

Only a few counts were recorded for this clonotype. The J gene is TRBJ2-7, the V gene TRBV10-3, with 14 nucleotides matching TRBD2. This CDR3 comprises 16 residues. CDR1 and CDR2 (germline): ENHRY, SYGVKD. After removal of 3 bases from V and 7 bases from J, the junction contained 8 bases not matched to a gene. The CDR3 loop is CAISDRTSGRSGEQYV. The CDR3 coding sequence is TGTGCCATCAGTGACCGGACTAGCGGGAGGTCGGGGGAGCAGTACGTC.